This paragraph reports one T cell receptor (beta chain). What it recognizes is unknown. Primers used in a second PCR of roughly 6 to 11 cycles were a sample-barcoded 5' primer and a J-beta primer mix. TCRdb analysed the 5' RACE reads with MiXCR anew, one entry per CDR3 protein. This sample carries hundreds of thousands of distinct CDR3 sequences, under 25% of them seen once, and the ten largest clones take about 3.6%. Germline V gene data show CDR1 as LGHDT and CDR2 as YNNKEL (reference sequence). The V and J ends lost 2 bases and 3 bases, in that order; junction bases with no gene match: 8. The CDR3 consists of 16 residues. This specimen comes from a study of blood T cells in healthy people across ages. The sample providers were healthy Caucasian people from Russia, aged about 6 to 95. The authors drew about 10 milliliters of peripheral blood from each donor. Study results and caveats: Unknown CMV status may confound age-related changes in expanded clones. Roughly linearly, TCR beta diversity per million T cells fell as age increased.

The rearrangement uses TRBV3-1 and TRBJ2-3, with 7 nucleotides matching TRBD2. Sequenced: blood. This receptor was taken from a man in his 70s in good health. CDR3 DNA: TGTGCCAGCAGCCAATTATGGGCGGGAGAAACAGATACGCAGTATTTT. As protein: CASSQLWAGETDTQYF.